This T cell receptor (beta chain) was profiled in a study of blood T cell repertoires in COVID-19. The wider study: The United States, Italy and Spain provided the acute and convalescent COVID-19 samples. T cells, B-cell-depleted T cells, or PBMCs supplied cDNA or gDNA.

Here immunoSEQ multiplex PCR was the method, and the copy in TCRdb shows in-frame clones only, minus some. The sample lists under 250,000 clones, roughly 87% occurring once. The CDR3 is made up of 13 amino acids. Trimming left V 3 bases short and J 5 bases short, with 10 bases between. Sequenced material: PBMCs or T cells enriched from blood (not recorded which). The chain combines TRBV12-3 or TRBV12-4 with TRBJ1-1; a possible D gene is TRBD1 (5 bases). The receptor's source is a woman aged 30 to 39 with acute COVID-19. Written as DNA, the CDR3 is TGTGCCAGCAGTTTCGAGGGGAGGACTGAAGCTTTCTTT. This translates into CASSFEGRTEAFF.